This T cell receptor beta chain was recorded in a study of blood T cell repertoires in COVID-19. Study-wide background: Some COVID-19 samples were acute and others convalescent; all came from the United States, Italy and Spain. Sources were T cells, B-cell-depleted T cells, or PBMCs; the material itself was cDNA or gDNA.

The CDR3 length is 15 residues. V was trimmed by 6 bases and J by 9 bases, leaving 21 bases between them. Germline V lookup: CDR1 MNHEY, CDR2 SVGAGI. How the authors handled the data: Amplification with reference gene primers provided the estimates of nucleated cell counts. The repertoire was sequenced with immunoSEQ multiplex PCR; TCRdb's copy has only in-frame clones and lacks some. V and J calls and clone size come straight from that table; D and trimming were deduced from the DNA. The table has hundreds of thousands of clones, around 86% seen once. This chain connects TRBV6-5 to TRBJ1-5, with D maybe TRBD1 (6 bases). Sequencing was carried out using peripheral blood. This TCR was recovered from a man aged 55 to 70 who had recovered from COVID-19. The CDR3 nucleotides read TGTGCCAGCAGCCACAGACGCGACAGGACCGGGCCCCAGCATTTT. This translates into CASSHRRDRTGPQHF.